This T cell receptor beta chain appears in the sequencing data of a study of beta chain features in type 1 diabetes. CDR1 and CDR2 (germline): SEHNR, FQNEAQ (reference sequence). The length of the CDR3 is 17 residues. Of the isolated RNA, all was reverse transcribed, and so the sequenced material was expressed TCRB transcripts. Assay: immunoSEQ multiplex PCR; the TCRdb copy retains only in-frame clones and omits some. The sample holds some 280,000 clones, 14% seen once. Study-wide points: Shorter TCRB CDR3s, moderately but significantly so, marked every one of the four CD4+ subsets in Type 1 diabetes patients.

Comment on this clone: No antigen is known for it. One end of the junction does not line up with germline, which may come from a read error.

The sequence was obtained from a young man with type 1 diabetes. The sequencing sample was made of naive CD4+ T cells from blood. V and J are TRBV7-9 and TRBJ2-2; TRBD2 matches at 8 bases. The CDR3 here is CASSLESGLDRAGELFF. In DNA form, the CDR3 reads TGTGCCAGCAGTTTAGAGTCGGGACTAGATCGGGCCGGGGAGCTGTTTTTT.